These 18 T cell receptor beta chains originate from one sample sequenced in a study of T cell responses to AZD1222 COVID-19 vaccine. Repertoires were generated with immunoSEQ multiplex PCR, while TCRdb's copy carries only in-frame clones and drops some. The table records 200,000 or so clones, approximately 87% of them present only once. Sequencing used peripheral blood, obtained on day 0 of MenACWY control vaccination. The receptors were gathered from an adult in good health.

This clone was found once. This chain links TRBV10-3 with TRBJ2-7; D not certain. Germline CDR1 ENHRY, CDR2 SYGVKD. The CDR3 runs to 15 residues. V was pared by 0 bases and J by 7 bases, with 16 bases between. CDR3 region: CAISESPVSMGEQYF. CDR3 DNA sequence: TGTGCCATCAGTGAGTCGCCAGTTTCCATGGGTGAGCAGTACTTC.

The chain has TRBV27 and TRBJ2-7, with 8 bases fitting TRBD2. The germline V gene encodes CDR1 MNHEY and CDR2 SMNVEV (reference sequence). V shed 8 bases, J shed 1 base, and the junction held 4 bases outside the gene matches. This CDR3 region has 13 residues. Here the CDR3 DNA reads TGTGCCAGCCAGCTAGCGGGTTCCTACGAGCAGTACTTC. Its protein is CASQLAGSYEQYF.

This clone was counted once. The genes are TRBV27 and TRBJ2-3, with 13 positions matching TRBD2. The CDR3 consists of 15 residues. Germline V gene lookup returns CDR1 MNHEY and CDR2 SMNVEV (reference sequence). V lost 3 bases and J lost 6; bases outside the gene matches: 3. The CDR3 loop is CASSFWGLAGDTQYF. The DNA of the CDR3 is TGTGCCAGCAGTTTCTGGGGACTAGCGGGGGATACGCAGTATTTT.

There are a few counts of this clone. The chain couples TRBV20-1 to TRBJ1-1; possibly TRBD1 for D (6 bases). V was clipped by 2 bases and J by 7 bases, with 8 bases between them. Germline loops: CDR1 DFQATT, CDR2 SNEGSKA (reference sequence). The CDR3 extends over 11 amino acids. This chain's CDR3 is CSARRDIEAFF. In DNA form, the CDR3 reads TGCAGTGCTAGACGGGACATTGAAGCTTTCTTT.

The J gene is TRBJ2-7, the V gene TRBV28, with TRBD2 matching over 10 bases. There are 14 residues in the CDR3. The V gene's germline CDR1 is MDHEN and CDR2 SYDVKM. J gave up 2 bases and V 7 bases, and 5 bases lay outside the gene matches. CDR3 sequence reads: CASMGTSVTYEQYF. The CDR3 DNA follows: TGTGCCAGCATGGGGACTAGCGTGACCTACGAGCAGTACTTC.

V usage is TRBV19 and J usage is TRBJ2-3; no reliable D call. The ends were cut back, 3 bases at V and 2 bases at J, with 18 bases in the middle. This CDR3 has 17 residues. CDR1 and CDR2 from the germline V gene are LNHDA and SQIVND (reference sequence). The CDR3 coding sequence is TGTGCCAGTAGTATGGCCGTGACCCGCCCTATCACAGATACGCAGTATTTT. Amino acids: CASSMAVTRPITDTQYF.

The gene calls are TRBV18 and TRBJ1-1; D is uncertain. The germline V and J ends were trimmed by 3 bases and 7 bases, with 18 bases remaining between them. The germline V gene has CDR1 KGHSH and CDR2 LQKENI. The CDR3 totals 15 residues. The chain's CDR3 is CASSPGKGTLGEAFF. The CDR3 DNA sequence: TGTGCCAGCTCACCCGGGAAGGGTACCCTGGGTGAAGCTTTCTTT.

This rearrangement joins TRBV28 to TRBJ1-5; D might be TRBD1 (5 bases). V was shortened by 8 bases and J by 6 bases, with 17 bases between the two germline ends. CDR3 length equals 14 residues. Germline V lookup: CDR1 MDHEN, CDR2 SYDVKM. CDR3 in DNA: TGTGCCAGCCTCTTGCAGGGCCAGGTTCAGCCCCAGCATTTT. Its translation: CASLLQGQVQPQHF.

CDR3 DNA: TGTGCCAGCAGCAGGGGGCGTCTAAATTCCTACGAGCAGTACTTC. As protein: CASSRGRLNSYEQYF. V is TRBV28 and J is TRBJ2-7; TRBD1 aligns across 8 bases. The CDR3 extends over 15 amino acids. Trimming cost V 6 bases and J 1 base; bases outside gene matches: 8. CDR1 and CDR2 from the germline V gene are MDHEN and SYDVKM. Full variable domain (outside the CDR3, taken from reference TRBV28 and TRBJ2-7): DVKVTQSSRYLVKRTGEKVFLECVQDMDHENMFWYRQDPGLGLRLIYFSYDVKMKEKGDIPEGYSVSREKKERFSLILESASTNQTSMYLCASSRGRLNSYEQYFGPGTRLTVT.

The V and J genes are TRBV2 and TRBJ1-6; D ambiguous. This CDR3 comprises 19 residues. Germline V gene data show CDR1 as SNHLY and CDR2 as FYNNEI. V lost 0 bases and J 8 bases, leaving 23 bases between the germline ends. The CDR3 loop reads CASSEALGGIELMHSPLHF. CDR3 nucleotide sequence: TGTGCCAGCAGTGAAGCCTTGGGAGGGATTGAGCTGATGCATTCACCCCTCCACTTT. Full variable domain (outside the CDR3, taken from reference TRBV2 and TRBJ1-6): EPEVTQTPSHQVTQMGQEVILRCVPISNHLYFYWYRQILGQKVEFLVSFYNNEISEKSEIFDDQFSVERPDGSNFTLKIRSTKLEDSAMYFCASSEALGGIELMHSPLHFGNGTRLTVT.

The genes are TRBV4-2 and TRBJ1-4; TRBD1 might be the D (5 bases). Trimming shortened V by 0 bases and J by 6 bases, and 11 bases separated the two germline ends. Germline V CDR1 and CDR2: LGHNA, YNFKEQ. The length of the CDR3 is 15 residues. The CDR3 nucleotides read TGTGCCAGCAGCCAAGATTTACAGGTACATGAAAAACTGTTTTTT. It yields the protein CASSQDLQVHEKLFF.

The rearrangement uses TRBV19 and TRBJ2-1, with 7 positions matching TRBD2. The CDR3 runs to 16 residues. J lost 8 bases, V lost 3 bases, and 13 bases had no gene match. Germline loops: CDR1 LNHDA, CDR2 SQIVND (reference sequence). The CDR3 here is CASSMGGLVEGDEQFF. In nucleotides, the CDR3 is TGTGCCAGTAGTATGGGTGGACTAGTGGAGGGCGATGAGCAGTTCTTC.

The chain uses TRBV14 and TRBJ1-1; D unresolved. The CDR3 loop spans 13 amino acids. Germline assignment: CDR1 SGHDN and CDR2 FVKESK. V was trimmed by 0 bases and J by 9 bases, leaving 11 bases between them. The CDR3 region has the DNA TGTGCCAGCAGCCAAGAGTACCGGGCTCAAGCTTTCTTT. Translating gives CASSQEYRAQAFF.

This chain links TRBV6-1 with TRBJ2-2; D is ambiguous. The CDR3 consists of 14 residues. Deletions cut 3 bases from V and 3 bases from J, with 8 bases between. Germline CDR1 reads MNHNS; CDR2 reads SASEGT. The CDR3 bases are TGTGCCAGCAGTGAGGTCAGGTACACCGGGGAGCTGTTTTTT. Its translation is CASSEVRYTGELFF.

The J gene is TRBJ2-7, the V gene TRBV7-9; D is possibly TRBD1 or TRBD2 (5 bases each). Germline assignment: CDR1 SEHNR and CDR2 FQNEAQ (reference sequence). This CDR3 comprises 13 residues. Trimming removed 1 base from V and 6 bases from J, with 10 bases in between. DNA of the CDR3: TGTGCCAGCAGCTTAGGTGGGACCCCCGAGCAGTACTTC. Its protein product is CASSLGGTPEQYF.

This chain connects TRBV3-1 (or the pseudogene TRBV3-2) to TRBJ1-6; D uncertain. The CDR3 has 13 residues. The germline V gene encodes CDR1 LGHDT and CDR2 YNNKEL (reference sequence). The germline V and J ends were trimmed by 4 bases and 12 bases, with 13 bases remaining between them. The CDR3 protein is CASSLLGEGPLHF. The CDR3 nucleotides read TGTGCCAGCAGCCTACTTGGGGAGGGACCCCTCCACTTT.

The chain uses TRBV20-1 and TRBJ2-7; weak D call: TRBD2 (6 bases). The V end was cut by 3 bases, the J end by 4 bases, with 13 bases between. This CDR3 spans 13 amino acids. Germline lookup yields CDR1 DFQATT and CDR2 SNEGSKA (reference sequence). CDR3 nucleotide sequence: TGCAGTGCTAGTTTGCGGGACGTTTACGAGCAGTACTTC. The encoded protein is CSASLRDVYEQYF.

This chain connects TRBV2 to TRBJ1-2; D is unclear. There are 13 residues in the CDR3. CDR1 and CDR2 (germline): SNHLY, FYNNEI. The V gene lost 7 bases and the J gene lost 4 bases, with 13 bases spanning the gap. This CDR3 is CASKEAAGYGYTF. The CDR3 bases are TGTGCCAGCAAGGAGGCCGCGGGCTATGGCTACACCTTC.